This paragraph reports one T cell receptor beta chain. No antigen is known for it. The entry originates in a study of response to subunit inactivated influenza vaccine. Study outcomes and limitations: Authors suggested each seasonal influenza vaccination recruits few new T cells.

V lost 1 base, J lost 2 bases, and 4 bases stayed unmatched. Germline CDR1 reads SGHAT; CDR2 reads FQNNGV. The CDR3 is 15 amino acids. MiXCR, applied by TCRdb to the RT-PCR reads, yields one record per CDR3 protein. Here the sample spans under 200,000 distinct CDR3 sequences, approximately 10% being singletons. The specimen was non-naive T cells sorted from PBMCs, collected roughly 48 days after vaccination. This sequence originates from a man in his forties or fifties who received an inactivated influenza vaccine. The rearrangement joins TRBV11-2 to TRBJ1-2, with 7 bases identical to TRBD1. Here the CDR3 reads CASSLVKDRNYGYTF. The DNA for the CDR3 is TGTGCCAGCAGCTTAGTGAAGGACAGGAACTATGGCTACACCTTC.